The 31 T cell receptor beta chains below all came from one sample that was sequenced in a study of T cell responses to AZD1222 COVID-19 vaccine. Clones were read by immunoSEQ multiplex PCR, and TCRdb kept only the in-frame ones, dropping some. Of about 140,000 clones detected, approximately 95% appear once; the ten largest clones hold approximately 6.9%. Sequencing was performed on peripheral blood, taken 28 days after the second AZD1222 dose. All receptors come from an adult who received the AZD1222 COVID-19 vaccine.

The rearrangement uses TRBV19 and TRBJ2-7; 8 nucleotides line up with TRBD2. The trim removed 3 bases at V and 3 bases at J, leaving 7 bases unmatched. The CDR3 has 15 amino acids. The germline V gene encodes CDR1 LNHDA and CDR2 SQIVND (reference sequence). CDR3 residues: CASSISGGVGYEQYF. DNA of the CDR3: TGTGCCAGTAGTATTTCCGGGGGGGTTGGCTACGAGCAGTACTTC.

The chain has TRBV5-1 and TRBJ2-3; D is perhaps TRBD1 or TRBD2 (5 bases each). CDR1 is SGHRS and CDR2 is YFSETQ in the germline V gene. The V end was cut by 5 bases, the J end by 3 bases, with 16 bases between. This CDR3 is 15 amino acids long. The CDR3 DNA follows: TGCGCCAGCAGACCGGGGCCAAGGGTAACAGATACGCAGTATTTT. This encodes CASRPGPRVTDTQYF.

V usage is TRBV5-6 and J usage is TRBJ1-2; 10 bases are shared with TRBD1. Germline-derived CDR1 and CDR2 are SGHDT and YYEEEE. V lost 5 bases and J lost 6; bases outside the gene matches: 7. This CDR3 region has 14 residues. The CDR3 nucleotides read TGTGCCAGCAGACGCCCGGGACAGGGGCATGGCTACACCTTC. Amino acid sequence: CASRRPGQGHGYTF.

The chain joins TRBV3-1 (or the pseudogene TRBV3-2) to TRBJ2-3; 9 bases map to TRBD2. CDR3 length equals 16 residues. The V gene end was trimmed by 5 bases and the J gene end by 1 base; junction bases not matched to a gene: 7. Germline loops: CDR1 LGHDT, CDR2 YNNKEL (reference sequence). As DNA, the CDR3 is TGTGCCAGCAGCACGCGGGGGGGTGAGGGCACAGATACGCAGTATTTT. Its protein is CASSTRGGEGTDTQYF.

This chain connects TRBV19 to TRBJ1-1, with TRBD1 identical over 7 bases. The J segment lost 7 bases and the V segment lost 0 bases, leaving 8 bases of the junction unmatched. The length of the CDR3 is 15 residues. Germline V gene sequence: CDR1 LNHDA, CDR2 SQIVND (reference sequence). CDR3: CASSIDLTGVDEAFF. The DNA of the CDR3 is TGTGCCAGTAGTATAGATCTTACAGGGGTGGATGAAGCTTTCTTT.

This rearrangement joins TRBV9 to TRBJ1-2; unclear D gene. Germline V lookup: CDR1 SGDLS, CDR2 YYNGEE. The CDR3 sequence is 13 residues long. Trimming took 7 bases from V and 2 from J, leaving 12 bases between them. The CDR3 here is CASDSADNYGYTF. The CDR3 coding sequence is TGTGCCAGCGATTCTGCGGACAACTATGGCTACACCTTC.

The CDR3 nucleotides are TGCGCCAGCAGCTTGGTACTAGCGGAACAAGAGACCCAGTACTTC. This encodes CASSLVLAEQETQYF. The rearrangement joins TRBV5-1 to TRBJ2-5; TRBD2 aligns across 8 bases. The CDR3 extends over 15 amino acids. In germline, CDR1 is SGHRS, CDR2 YFSETQ. V was clipped by 0 bases and J by 2 bases; unmatched bases: 3.

J is TRBJ1-3 and V is TRBV7-9; D not resolved. This CDR3 contains 14 residues. Germline lookup yields CDR1 SEHNR and CDR2 FQNEAQ (reference sequence). The V end was cut by 6 bases, the J end by 1 base, with 10 bases between. The CDR3 coding sequence is TGTGCCAGCAGTTTTACGGGGTCTGGAAACACCATATATTTT. The encoded protein is CASSFTGSGNTIYF.

This rearrangement joins TRBV14 to TRBJ1-1; no definite D call. Germline CDR1 SGHDN, CDR2 FVKESK. V was clipped by 1 base and J by 11 bases, with 14 bases between them. The CDR3 loop spans 13 amino acids. The CDR3, as DNA: TGTGCCAGCAGCCAAGGCCAGGCGGCTAGGGCTTTCTTT. It yields the protein CASSQGQAARAFF.

The chain combines TRBV2 with TRBJ1-6; TRBD1 matches 7 bases. This CDR3 spans 14 amino acids. Germline V gene data show CDR1 as SNHLY and CDR2 as FYNNEI. Losses at the gene ends were 8 bases for V and 5 bases for J; bases not matched to a gene: 6. The CDR3 DNA sequence: TGTGCCAGCGGGGGGACAGACCATAATTCACCCCTCCACTTT. Its protein is CASGGTDHNSPLHF.

This chain connects TRBV7-2 to TRBJ2-7; D gene uncertain. The CDR3 totals 13 residues. Per germline, CDR1 SGHTA and CDR2 FQGNSA. V lost 4 bases to trimming and J lost 3 bases, with 10 bases between them. In nucleotides, the CDR3 is TGTGCCAGCAGCTCCGTGGGTGGCTACGAGCAGTACTTC. It encodes CASSSVGGYEQYF.

V and J are TRBV11-2 and TRBJ1-2; D unclear. The germline V and J ends were trimmed by 3 bases and 8 bases, with 13 bases remaining between them. Germline values: CDR1 SGHAT, CDR2 FQNNGV. This CDR3 has 13 amino acids. The CDR3 spells CASSFGEVRGYTF. The CDR3 DNA is TGTGCCAGCAGCTTTGGGGAAGTGCGAGGCTACACCTTC.

This rearrangement joins TRBV19 to TRBJ1-4; D uncertain. V was clipped by 2 bases and J by 5 bases, with 6 bases between them. The CDR3 extends over 13 amino acids. The germline CDR1 and CDR2 sequences are LNHDA and SQIVND (reference sequence). The CDR3 bases are TGTGCCAGTAGTATATCAGTGAATGAAAAACTGTTTTTT. Encoded protein: CASSISVNEKLFF.

This clone has a single count. The gene calls are TRBV6-6 and TRBJ1-4, with D tentatively TRBD1 (5 bases). Germline assignment: CDR1 MNHNY and CDR2 SVGAGI (reference sequence). The V and J ends lost 0 bases and 3 bases respectively, with 5 bases between them. This CDR3 region has 14 residues. This CDR3 is CASSYSGANEKLFF. For the CDR3, the DNA is TGTGCCAGCAGTTACTCAGGGGCTAATGAAAAACTGTTTTTT.

V usage is TRBV19 and J usage is TRBJ1-1; no clear D gene. Looked up from germline, CDR1 is LNHDA and CDR2 is SQIVND (reference sequence). The CDR3 is 13 amino acids. Trimming removed 6 bases from V and 0 bases from J, with 8 bases in between. The CDR3 coding sequence is TGTGCCAGTAGGGTAGGAATGAACACTGAAGCTTTCTTT. This encodes CASRVGMNTEAFF.

The rearrangement joins TRBV19 to TRBJ1-2; no clear D. Germline CDR1 reads LNHDA; CDR2 reads SQIVND (reference sequence). The CDR3 is 13 residues long. V was clipped by 7 bases and J by 4 bases, with 13 bases between them. The DNA for the CDR3 is TGTGCCAGTACACCCGCGGATTTCTATGGCTACACCTTC. As protein: CASTPADFYGYTF.

J is TRBJ2-4 and V is TRBV9; TRBD1 might be the D (6 bases). The CDR3 is 15 residues long. Germline V gene sequence: CDR1 SGDLS, CDR2 YYNGEE. Trimming took 2 bases from V and 10 from J, leaving 19 bases between them. CDR3 DNA: TGTGCCAGCAGCGTGGATTCCTTACCCGACAGGATTCAGTACTTC. This sequence encodes CASSVDSLPDRIQYF.

The rearrangement uses TRBV2 and TRBJ1-2, with D hard to call. The germline CDR1 and CDR2 sequences are SNHLY and FYNNEI. Trimming shortened V by 5 bases and J by 5 bases, and 15 bases separated the two germline ends. The CDR3 extends over 14 amino acids. The CDR3 here is CASSYTDGSYGYTF. The CDR3, as DNA: TGTGCCAGCAGTTATACGGACGGGTCTTATGGCTACACCTTC.

This chain joins TRBV2 and TRBJ2-3; TRBD2 matches 10 bases. This CDR3 contains 14 residues. CDR1 and CDR2 from the germline V gene are SNHLY and FYNNEI. Trimming removed 8 bases from V and 0 bases from J; junction bases left unmatched: 2. CDR3 region: CASPGLASTDTQYF. Written as DNA, the CDR3 is TGTGCCAGCCCGGGACTAGCGAGCACAGATACGCAGTATTTT.

The chain has TRBV16 and TRBJ1-4, with D possibly matching TRBD1 (6 bases). Germline V gene data show CDR1 as KGHSY and CDR2 as FQNENV. The CDR3 spans 16 residues. V was clipped by 4 bases and J by 3 bases, with 15 bases between them. As DNA, the CDR3 is TGTGCCAGCAGCCCACGGGGGGCCGGGTCTAATGAAAAACTGTTTTTT. This translates into CASSPRGAGSNEKLFF. The full variable domain, its missing parts supplied by reference TRBV16 and TRBJ1-4, is GEEVAQTPKHLVRGEGQKAKLYCAPIKGHSYVFWYQQVLKNEFKFLISFQNENVFDETGMPKERFSAKCLPNSPCSLEIQATKLEDSAVYFCASSPRGAGSNEKLFFGSGTQLSVL.

V and J are TRBV28 and TRBJ2-7, with D maybe TRBD1 (5 bases). The CDR3 loop spans 12 amino acids. With 6 bases removed from V and 1 base from J, the gap between germline ends came to 7 bases. Germline lookup yields CDR1 MDHEN and CDR2 SYDVKM. CDR3 region: CASRGDSYEQYF. For the CDR3, the DNA is TGTGCCAGCAGAGGGGATTCCTACGAGCAGTACTTC.

The V and J genes are TRBV2 and TRBJ1-2; D perhaps matches TRBD1 (6 bases). Trimming pared 5 bases from V and 2 bases from J, leaving 12 bases between. The CDR3 covers 14 residues. Germline V gene data show CDR1 as SNHLY and CDR2 as FYNNEI. This CDR3 is CASSRITGNYGYTF. CDR3 coding DNA: TGTGCCAGCAGTCGTATTACAGGGAACTATGGCTACACCTTC.

Worth noting for this clone: Other DNA sequences within the sample encode an identical CDR3. This chain uses TRBV5-1 with TRBJ2-2, with TRBD1 matching over 7 bases. Per germline, CDR1 SGHRS and CDR2 YFSETQ. With V trimmed by 0 bases and J by 4 bases, 3 bases remained unmatched. CDR3 size: 15 residues. The CDR3: CASSLAPGGTGELFF. The CDR3 DNA follows: TGCGCCAGCAGCTTGGCCCCAGGGGGCACCGGGGAGCTGTTTTTT.

This sequence joins TRBV28 and TRBJ2-7; TRBD1 aligns across 8 bases. The CDR3 is 14 residues long. The ends lost 3 bases at V and 5 bases at J; junction bases unmatched: 6. Germline CDR1 is MDHEN and CDR2 is SYDVKM. CDR3 sequence reads: CASSLTDRVHEQYF. DNA for the CDR3: TGTGCCAGCAGTTTGACGGACAGGGTCCACGAGCAGTACTTC.

This chain joins TRBV7-9 and TRBJ2-5, with a weak D call TRBD1 (6 bases). The V end lost 0 bases, the J end lost 5 bases, and 13 bases lay between the germline ends. The CDR3 is made up of 15 amino acids. Germline V lookup: CDR1 SEHNR, CDR2 FQNEAQ (reference sequence). In DNA, the CDR3 is TGTGCCAGCAGCTTAGCGCCAGGGGCGGCCGAGACCCAGTACTTC. This codes for CASSLAPGAAETQYF.

The chain combines TRBV25-1 with TRBJ1-6; the match to TRBD1 covers 7 bases. CDR1 is MGHDK and CDR2 is SYGVNS in the germline V gene. J gave up 5 bases and V 6 bases, and 4 bases lay outside the gene matches. CDR3 length: 14 amino acids. DNA for the CDR3: TGTGCCAGCAGGGTGGGACAGAATAATTCACCCCTCCACTTT. It codes for CASRVGQNNSPLHF.

This clone was counted a few times. J is TRBJ1-1 and V is TRBV5-5, with D tentatively TRBD1 (6 bases). Trimming removed 3 bases from V and 11 bases from J, with 17 bases in between. Germline assignment: CDR1 SGHKS and CDR2 YYEKEE (reference sequence). The CDR3 length is 13 residues. The CDR3 sequence is CASSSGTSPRAFF. In nucleotides, the CDR3 is TGTGCCAGCAGCTCAGGGACATCCCCACGGGCTTTCTTT.

The V and J genes are TRBV5-1 and TRBJ1-4; TRBD1 might be the D (5 bases). V was trimmed by 0 bases and J by 1 base, leaving 10 bases between them. Germline V gives CDR1 SGHRS, CDR2 YFSETQ. The CDR3 sequence is 16 residues long. CDR3 region: CASSLAPQGTNEKLFF. CDR3 coding DNA: TGCGCCAGCAGCTTGGCCCCGCAGGGAACTAATGAAAAACTGTTTTTT.

This clone was detected only once. The chain joins TRBV7-3 to TRBJ2-5; TRBD2 might be the D (5 bases). The CDR3 is 15 residues long. V lost 0 bases and J 0 bases, leaving 8 bases between the germline ends. Germline CDR1 reads SGHTA; CDR2 reads FQGTGA. The CDR3, as DNA: TGTGCCAGCAGCTTAACCGGGATGTACCAAGAGACCCAGTACTTC. Translation: CASSLTGMYQETQYF.

The J gene is TRBJ1-2, the V gene TRBV2; 11 bases line up with TRBD1. Germline V gives CDR1 SNHLY, CDR2 FYNNEI. J gave up 5 bases and V 6 bases, and 5 bases lay outside the gene matches. The CDR3 runs to 14 residues. CDR3 sequence reads: CASREDRGLYGYTF. The CDR3 nucleotides are TGTGCCAGCAGGGAGGACAGGGGGCTTTATGGCTACACCTTC. The whole variable domain, filled in from reference TRBV2 and TRBJ1-2, reads EPEVTQTPSHQVTQMGQEVILRCVPISNHLYFYWYRQILGQKVEFLVSFYNNEISEKSEIFDDQFSVERPDGSNFTLKIRSTKLEDSAMYFCASREDRGLYGYTFGSGTRLTVV.

The V gene is TRBV11-1, the J gene TRBJ2-7, with D perhaps matching TRBD1 (6 bases). Germline-derived CDR1 and CDR2 are SGHAT and FQDESV (reference sequence). The CDR3 runs to 13 residues. Trimming pared 3 bases from V and 4 bases from J, leaving 10 bases between. CDR3 protein: CASSFSTGYEQYF. The CDR3 DNA reads TGTGCCAGCAGCTTCTCTACAGGGTACGAGCAGTACTTC.